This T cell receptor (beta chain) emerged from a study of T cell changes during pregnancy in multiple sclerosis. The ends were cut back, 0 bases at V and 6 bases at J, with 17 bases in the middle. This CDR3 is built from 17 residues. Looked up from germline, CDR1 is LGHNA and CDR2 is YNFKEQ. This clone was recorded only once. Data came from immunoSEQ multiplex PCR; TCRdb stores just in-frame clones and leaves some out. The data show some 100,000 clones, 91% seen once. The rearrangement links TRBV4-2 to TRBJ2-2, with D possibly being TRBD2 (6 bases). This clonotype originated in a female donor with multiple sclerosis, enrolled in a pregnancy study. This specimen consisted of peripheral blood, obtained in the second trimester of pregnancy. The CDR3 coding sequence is TGTGCCAGCAGCCAAGATCATATACGGGAGAGTCCCGGGGAGCTGTTTTTT. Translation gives CASSQDHIRESPGELFF.